Listed below are T cell receptor beta chains from one sample, sequenced in a study of technical replicates of blood from several donors. This table comes from immunoSEQ multiplex PCR, and its TCRdb copy is limited to in-frame clones, with some not included. The sample records around 13,000 clones, roughly 94% being singletons. Sequencing used PBMCs. These receptor sequences come from a human donor in good health. Each CDR3 is given without its conserved first and last residue. The order of the fields is J gene, V gene, CDR3 protein.

TRBJ2-2 TRBV6-5 ASSYSGSGGTGELF
TRBJ2-2 TRBV7-6 ASSLGAGELF
TRBJ2-3 TRBV7-8 ASSANPATDTQY
TRBJ2-1 TRBV30 AWSVTMSEQF
TRBJ2-2 TRBV7-8 ASSLQVNHRVAGELF
TRBJ2-3 TRBV14 ASSQAQMGADTQY
TRBJ2-7 TRBV2 ASSGPLGVGEQY
TRBJ2-6 TRBV10-1 ASSDGGSGANVLT
TRBJ1-1 TRBV4-1 ASSQVEGGRTEAF
TRBJ2-3 TRBV13 ASSSGGGGTVGTQY
TRBJ2-7 TRBV30 AWINRGGTYEQY
TRBJ2-5 TRBV2 ASSASLARETQY
TRBJ2-1 TRBV6-5 ASSYSGQGSNEQF
TRBJ1-5 TRBV6-1 ASRERLTQPQH
TRBJ2-1 TRBV6-1 ASIEQAASYNEQF
TRBJ2-2 TRBV5-1 ASSSAPRDRENTGELF
TRBJ1-4 TRBV29-1 SVGGPGQGDEKLF
TRBJ1-5 TRBV5-1 ASSLTPASMNQPQH
TRBJ2-1 TRBV5-4 ASSLAGGNEQF
TRBJ1-1 TRBV5-1 ASSSQDLNTEAF
TRBJ1-2 TRBV29-1 SDNDRDYGYT
TRBJ1-2 TRBV29-1 SVEGQGQGYT
TRBJ2-7 TRBV4-1 ASSQDQGNEQY
TRBJ1-1 TRBV27 ASSSSGRNTEAF
TRBJ1-1 TRBV7-9 ASRTGQTGNTEAF
TRBJ2-3 TRBV7-9 ASSPGQGSTDTQY
TRBJ2-7 TRBV27 ASSLREGLYEQY
TRBJ1-2 TRBV27 ASREGHYGYT
TRBJ2-5 TRBV7-6 ASSSPGLVGGETQY
TRBJ2-3 TRBV6-4 ASSDSLGAGGLDTQY
TRBJ2-7 TRBV20-1 SARRGYEQY
TRBJ2-5 TRBV29-1 SVLGSAARQETQY
TRBJ1-2 TRBV7-9 ASSLEPGGGTYYGYT
TRBJ2-1 TRBV6-4 ASKTSGSDEQF
TRBJ2-5 TRBV4-2 ASSQVDGFSGRAQETQY
TRBJ1-2 TRBV28 ASSLGRGHAYGYT
TRBJ2-5 TRBV28 ASSRTSGSTGETQY
TRBJ2-1 TRBV28 ASGQSARDEQF
TRBJ2-3 TRBV5-1 ASSRDRETDTQY
TRBJ2-1 TRBV5-1 ASTGLHNEQF
TRBJ1-1 TRBV6-4 ASRDSLNTEAF
TRBJ1-2 TRBV27 ASSPADRAGGYT
TRBJ2-1 TRBV11-2 ASSREWGGRAVNEQF
TRBJ1-1 TRBV30 AWTVLQDYTEAF
TRBJ2-2 TRBV14 ASSPRTPLSGELF
TRBJ2-3 TRBV2 ASSAGRGARDTQY
TRBJ2-7 TRBV18 ASSPGTDVSYEQY
TRBJ2-2 TRBV10-2 ASSALAAGELF
TRBJ2-1 TRBV6-1 ASSEMVGGNEQF
TRBJ2-3 TRBV13 ASSLPGSPDTQY
TRBJ1-3 TRBV21-1 ASSKARGQGAGNTIY